This T cell receptor beta chain was documented in a study of hypomethylating agent response in myelodysplastic syndrome. For the study at large: Hypomethylating treatment was azacitidine in about 70% of the 11, decitabine in 3 of 11.

Sequenced by immunoSEQ multiplex PCR; TCRdb stores in-frame clones only, minus some. The sample lists 4,500 to 5,500 clones; approximately 80% were seen once. The ends lost 0 bases at V and 4 bases at J; junction bases unmatched: 7. The CDR3 is 16 amino acids. Germline assignment: CDR1 MGHRA and CDR2 YSYEKL. The clonotype was recovered from a human donor with myelodysplastic syndrome. The gene calls are TRBV4-1 and TRBJ2-7, with 9 bases matching TRBD1. The sequences come from bone marrow, collected before or after starting hypomethylating agent treatment for myelodysplastic syndrome (not recorded which). The CDR3 reads CASSQDLGQGTYEQYF. CDR3 in DNA: TGCGCCAGCAGCCAAGATTTGGGACAGGGAACTTACGAGCAGTACTTC.